Listed below are T cell receptor beta chains from one sample, sequenced in a study of cytomegalovirus exposure and HLA in healthy donors. The data were produced by immunoSEQ multiplex PCR, yet TCRdb's version contains in-frame clones alone and is incomplete. Of fewer than 200,000 clones detected, approximately 71% appear once; the ten largest clones hold about 4.9%. The sequenced sample was PBMCs. Receptors were obtained from a male donor in good health and CMV-seronegative. CDR3s include the opening cysteine and the closing phenylalanine or tryptophan.

V gene: TRBV4-1
J gene: TRBJ1-2
CDR3 protein: CASSRDETIDGNYGYTF

V gene: TRBV10-3
J gene: TRBJ2-7
CDR3 protein: CASGGGIGSYEQYF

V gene: TRBV10-3
J gene: TRBJ1-2
CDR3 protein: CAISEESLRGHGYTF

V gene: TRBV5-1
J gene: TRBJ1-6
CDR3 protein: CASSSPGTGSSPLHF

V gene: TRBV18
J gene: TRBJ2-5
CDR3 protein: CASSPPRGRETQYF

V gene: TRBV6-5
J gene: TRBJ2-7
CDR3 protein: CASSYERGYEQYF

V gene: TRBV7-8
J gene: TRBJ2-7
CDR3 protein: CASNPEGGGYEQYF

V gene: TRBV5-1
J gene: TRBJ2-5
CDR3 protein: CASSPGPMETQYF

V gene: TRBV16
J gene: TRBJ2-7
CDR3 protein: CASTRTGQGYYEQYF

V gene: TRBV10-3
J gene: TRBJ1-3
CDR3 protein: CAISEWTGTYSGNTIYF

V gene: TRBV28
J gene: TRBJ2-4
CDR3 protein: CASSPSLAGAKNIQYF

V gene: TRBV6-6
J gene: TRBJ2-7
CDR3 protein: CASSYPGTSSYEQYF

V gene: TRBV6-6
J gene: TRBJ2-5
CDR3 protein: CASSYQQGYQETQYF

V gene: TRBV19
J gene: TRBJ1-4
CDR3 protein: CASSATAEKGEKLFF

V gene: TRBV7-3
J gene: TRBJ2-1
CDR3 protein: CASSYNSGRNYNEQFF

V gene: TRBV18
J gene: TRBJ1-4
CDR3 protein: CASQRAREEKLFF

V gene: TRBV2
J gene: TRBJ2-5
CDR3 protein: CASSEEGGRAPGTQYF

V gene: TRBV9
J gene: TRBJ2-7
CDR3 protein: CASSTPGQDEQYF

V gene: TRBV4-2
J gene: TRBJ2-2
CDR3 protein: CASSQDRGEGSTGELFF

V gene: TRBV5-1
J gene: TRBJ1-1
CDR3 protein: CASSFGGAPEAFF

V gene: TRBV9
J gene: TRBJ2-1
CDR3 protein: CASKEASGSNEQFF

V gene: TRBV11-3
J gene: TRBJ2-1
CDR3 protein: CASSLDGRREGISYNEQFF

V gene: TRBV19
J gene: TRBJ2-1
CDR3 protein: CASSPRLAGGLYNEQFF

V gene: TRBV7-9
J gene: TRBJ2-1
CDR3 protein: CASSHTLAGGWEQFF

V gene: TRBV5-4
J gene: TRBJ1-1
CDR3 protein: CASSVQGAGSPEAFF

V gene: TRBV10-3
J gene: TRBJ2-6
CDR3 protein: CAINRNSGLYQPLSSGANVLTF

V gene: TRBV5-1
J gene: TRBJ1-1
CDR3 protein: CASSLAAGNTEAFF

V gene: TRBV28
J gene: TRBJ1-6
CDR3 protein: CASSLSGTGVSPLHF

V gene: TRBV5-1
J gene: TRBJ2-6
CDR3 protein: CASSRGLNSGANVLTF

V gene: TRBV6-1
J gene: TRBJ2-1
CDR3 protein: CASQKLVEGNEQFF

V gene: TRBV6-1
J gene: TRBJ2-5
CDR3 protein: CASSYRGTGETQYF

V gene: TRBV11-1
J gene: TRBJ1-1
CDR3 protein: CASSDSRGFTEAFF

V gene: TRBV14
J gene: TRBJ2-1
CDR3 protein: CASSQERTSNPSYNEQFF

V gene: TRBV9
J gene: TRBJ2-7
CDR3 protein: CASSVGTFRSEQYF

V gene: TRBV11-2
J gene: TRBJ2-2
CDR3 protein: CASSPGGSGSRTGELFF

V gene: TRBV19
J gene: TRBJ2-5
CDR3 protein: CASSIRGGGGTQYF

V gene: TRBV18
J gene: TRBJ2-5
CDR3 protein: CASSPETGRTETQYF

V gene: TRBV2
J gene: TRBJ2-7
CDR3 protein: CASSEGAFISYEQYF

V gene: TRBV27
J gene: TRBJ2-7
CDR3 protein: CASRGTSGSVYEQYF

V gene: TRBV28
J gene: TRBJ2-6
CDR3 protein: CASSPLDRTSGANVLTF

V gene: TRBV2
J gene: TRBJ2-5
CDR3 protein: CASRVTGLGQETQYF

V gene: TRBV29-1
J gene: TRBJ2-1
CDR3 protein: CSVDRGSSYNEQFF

V gene: TRBV7-6
J gene: TRBJ2-1
CDR3 protein: CASSRVGGTSGSKNEQFF

V gene: TRBV2
J gene: TRBJ2-7
CDR3 protein: CASSEEGVTYEQYF

V gene: TRBV5-5
J gene: TRBJ1-2
CDR3 protein: CASSFDYREGDYGYTF

V gene: TRBV6-5
J gene: TRBJ1-4
CDR3 protein: CASSENRGNEKLFF

V gene: TRBV27
J gene: TRBJ1-6
CDR3 protein: CASSSRGGSLHF

V gene: TRBV2
J gene: TRBJ1-5
CDR3 protein: CASSLGTGGRVNQPQHF

V gene: TRBV19
J gene: TRBJ2-2
CDR3 protein: CASSIEGSTGELFF

V gene: TRBV7-2
J gene: TRBJ2-1
CDR3 protein: CASATRGLVDNEQFF

V gene: TRBV11-1
J gene: TRBJ2-2
CDR3 protein: CASSLVSLAVNTGELFF